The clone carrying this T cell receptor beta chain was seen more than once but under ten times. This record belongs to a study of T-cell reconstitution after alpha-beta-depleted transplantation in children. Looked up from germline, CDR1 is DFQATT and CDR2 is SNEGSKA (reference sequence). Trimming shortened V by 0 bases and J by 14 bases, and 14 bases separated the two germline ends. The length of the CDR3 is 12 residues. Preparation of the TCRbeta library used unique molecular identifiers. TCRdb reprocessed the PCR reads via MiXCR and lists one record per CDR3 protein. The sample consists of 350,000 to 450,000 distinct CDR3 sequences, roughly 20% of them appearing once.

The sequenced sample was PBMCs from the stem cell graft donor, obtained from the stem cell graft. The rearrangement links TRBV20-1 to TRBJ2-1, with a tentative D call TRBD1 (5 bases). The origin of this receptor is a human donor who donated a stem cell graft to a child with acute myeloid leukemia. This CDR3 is CSARDQTIGEFF. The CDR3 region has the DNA TGCAGTGCTAGAGATCAAACGATAGGGGAGTTCTTC.